The entry below gives a single TCR beta chain sequence along with its context. Its antigen is unidentified. CDR3 length equals 14 residues. Trimming cost V 3 bases and J 2 bases, with 11 bases left between them. The germline V gene encodes CDR1 DFQATT and CDR2 SNEGSKA (reference sequence). The data belong to a study of blood T cells in healthy people across ages. Sample-barcoded 5' priming and a J-beta primer mix drove a second PCR of 7 to 11 cycles. Each CDR3 protein is one row after TCRdb ran MiXCR on the 5' RACE reads. Here the sample spans around 1,500,000 distinct CDR3 sequences, over 25% being singletons. Whole-study findings and limits: Donors of long life had a larger count of naive CD4+ cells and greater diversity than aged donors. PBMCs went unsorted, and a conclusive naive versus antigen-experienced comparison was therefore prevented.

Specimen: blood. This rearrangement joins TRBV20-1 to TRBJ2-1; perhaps TRBD1 as D (6 bases). This receptor was identified in a woman in her 30s in good health. This CDR3 reads CSARLQGTYNEQFF. As DNA, the CDR3 is TGCAGTGCTAGGCTACAGGGAACCTACAATGAGCAGTTCTTC.